The 3 T cell receptor beta chains below were found in one sample sequenced in a study of T cells in Graves' hyperthyroidism and ophthalmopathy. Amplified TCR beta CDR3 regions came from RNA transcripts. A first-round RT-PCR of the TCR CDR3 used the HTBI primer set. TCRdb re-called the multiplex PCR reads with MiXCR, one entry per CDR3 protein. Among nearly 600,000 distinct CDR3 sequences listed, roughly 14% were seen once. Sequencing was done on a sample of blood. The receptors were sampled from a woman aged 25 to 39 with Graves' hyperthyroidism that later progressed to Graves' ophthalmopathy.

This clonotype has only a few counts. The chain is built from TRBV30 and TRBJ2-2, with 9 bases lining up with TRBD1. CDR1 is GTSNPN and CDR2 is SVGIG in the germline V gene (reference sequence). This CDR3 spans 18 amino acids. The trim removed 0 bases at V and 0 bases at J, leaving 8 bases unmatched. The CDR3 sequence: CAWSVRFGQGPNTGELFF. The DNA of the CDR3 is TGTGCCTGGAGTGTACGTTTTGGACAGGGGCCGAACACCGGGGAGCTGTTTTTT.

This clonotype was counted at least ten times. The gene calls are TRBV12-3 or TRBV12-4 and TRBJ2-7, with D possibly TRBD1 on 6 matching bases. V lost 6 bases, J lost 5 bases, and 11 bases lay in between. The length of the CDR3 is 12 residues. The CDR3 nucleotides read TGTGCCAGCAGCAACAGGGAGAACGAGCAGTACTTC. Translating gives CASSNRENEQYF.

This chain joins TRBV9 and TRBJ1-2; 9 bases match TRBD1. V shed 3 bases, J shed 7 bases, and the junction held 10 bases outside the gene matches. The CDR3 runs 15 residues. Germline V gene lookup returns CDR1 SGDLS and CDR2 YYNGEE. In DNA, the CDR3 is TGTGCCAGCAGCGGCATGTGGACAGGGGAAAGTGGCTACACCTTC. Translation gives CASSGMWTGESGYTF. Filled out from reference TRBV9 and TRBJ1-2, the complete variable domain reads DSGVTQTPKHLITATGQRVTLRCSPRSGDLSVYWYQQSLDQGLQFLIQYYNGEERAKGNILERFSAQQFPDLHSELNLSSLELGDSALYFCASSGMWTGESGYTFGSGTRLTVV.